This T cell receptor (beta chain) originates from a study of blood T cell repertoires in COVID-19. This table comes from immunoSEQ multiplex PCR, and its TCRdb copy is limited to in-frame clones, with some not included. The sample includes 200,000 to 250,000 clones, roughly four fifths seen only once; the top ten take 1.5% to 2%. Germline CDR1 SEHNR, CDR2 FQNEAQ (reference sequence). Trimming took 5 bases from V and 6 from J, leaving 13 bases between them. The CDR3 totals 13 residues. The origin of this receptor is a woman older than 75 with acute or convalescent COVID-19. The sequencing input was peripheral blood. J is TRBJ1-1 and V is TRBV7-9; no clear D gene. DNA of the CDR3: TGTGCCAGCAGCGTCACAGCAAACTCTGAAGCTTTCTTT. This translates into CASSVTANSEAFF.